A single sample gave rise to the 29 T cell receptor beta chains below, sequenced in a study of control samples from healthy donors and cancer patients. Assay used: immunoSEQ multiplex PCR; TCRdb lists only in-frame clones, some missing. The table lists roughly 89,000 clones, 91% of them singletons. Sequenced: blood. These receptor sequences come from a man in his fifties in good health.

The chain combines TRBV4-3 with TRBJ2-7; D gene uncertain. The ends were cut back, 0 bases at V and 1 base at J, with 4 bases in the middle. The CDR3 runs 13 residues. Germline loops: CDR1 LGHNA, CDR2 YSLEER. The CDR3 DNA reads TGCGCCAGCAGCCAAGACAGGTCCTACGAGCAGTACTTC. Protein sequence: CASSQDRSYEQYF.

V and J are TRBV5-6 and TRBJ1-5; TRBD1 matches 8 bases. Germline V lookup: CDR1 SGHDT, CDR2 YYEEEE. The CDR3 covers 15 residues. The V gene end was trimmed by 4 bases and the J gene end by 5 bases; junction bases not matched to a gene: 8. The CDR3 DNA reads as TGTGCCAGCAGCAAAGGACAGGGAGGGTATCAGCCCCAGCATTTT. Translated: CASSKGQGGYQPQHF.

The rearrangement links TRBV18 to TRBJ2-2; TRBD1 matches at 8 bases. CDR1 is KGHSH, CDR2 LQKENI, per germline. CDR3 size: 16 residues. V trimming: 6 bases; J trimming: 2 bases; junction bases outside the gene matches: 8. The CDR3 here is CASSRGQGGNTGELFF. CDR3 bases: TGTGCCAGCTCCCGTGGACAGGGAGGCAACACCGGGGAGCTGTTTTTT.

The chain couples TRBV11-2 to TRBJ1-4, with D maybe TRBD1 (6 bases). Germline V lookup: CDR1 SGHAT, CDR2 FQNNGV. Trimming cost V 3 bases and J 8 bases, with 10 bases left between them. This CDR3 spans 13 amino acids. The CDR3 bases are TGTGCCAGCAGCTTCGAACAGGGAGAAAAACTGTTTTTT. It yields the protein CASSFEQGEKLFF.

This sequence joins TRBV4-1 and TRBJ1-1; D is possibly TRBD1 (5 bases). The germline V gene has CDR1 MGHRA and CDR2 YSYEKL. The CDR3 runs 15 residues. V shed 0 bases and J shed 3 bases, with 11 bases lying between them. The DNA for the CDR3 is TGCGCCAGCAGCCAAGAAGGGCAGGGCCACACTGAAGCTTTCTTT. It translates to CASSQEGQGHTEAFF.

The chain couples TRBV7-9 to TRBJ2-5; D is possibly TRBD2 (6 bases). CDR1 and CDR2 from the germline V gene are SEHNR and FQNEAQ (reference sequence). V shed 1 base and J shed 7 bases, with 16 bases lying between them. CDR3 length: 15 residues. The CDR3 DNA reads TGTGCCAGCAGCTTAGTTGGGACTGTTATGGGGACCCAGTACTTC. Protein sequence: CASSLVGTVMGTQYF.

The chain is built from TRBV29-1 and TRBJ1-4; D not certain. The CDR3 is 12 amino acids. Per the germline V gene, CDR1 is SQVTM and CDR2 is ANQGSEA. V was trimmed by 4 bases and J by 7 bases, leaving 10 bases between them. The CDR3 loop reads CSVGGSLEKLFF. The DNA of the CDR3 is TGCAGCGTTGGAGGGTCTCTTGAAAAACTGTTTTTT.

The V call is TRBV5-1, the J call TRBJ1-4; D is undetermined. The length of the CDR3 is 12 residues. CDR1 and CDR2 (germline): SGHRS, YFSETQ. V lost 4 bases, J lost 3 bases, and 4 bases lay in between. CDR3 residues: CASSPSNEKLFF. Here the CDR3 DNA reads TGCGCCAGCAGCCCCTCTAATGAAAAACTGTTTTTT.

The CDR3 bases are TGTGCCAGCTCACCACTCTCAAGTAGCAATCAGCCCCAGCATTTT. Amino acid sequence: CASSPLSSSNQPQHF. This chain links TRBV18 with TRBJ1-5; D ambiguous. Between the trimmed V and J ends, which lost 1 base and 0 bases, there was a span of 7 bases. Germline-derived CDR1 and CDR2 are KGHSH and LQKENI. The CDR3 has 15 residues. Full variable domain (remainder filled in from reference TRBV18 and TRBJ1-5): NAGVMQNPRHLVRRRGQEARLRCSPMKGHSHVYWYRQLPEEGLKFMVYLQKENIIDESGMPKERFSAEFPKEGPSILRIQQVVRGDSAAYFCASSPLSSSNQPQHFGDGTRLSIL.

The chain links TRBV11-2 to TRBJ2-3; 12 bases align to TRBD2. Germline lookup yields CDR1 SGHAT and CDR2 FQNNGV. After removal of 6 bases from V and 5 bases from J, the junction contained 6 bases not matched to a gene. This CDR3 is built from 15 residues. The CDR3 here is CASRQTSGGVDTQYF. The CDR3 bases are TGTGCCAGCAGACAGACTAGCGGGGGTGTAGATACGCAGTATTTT.

The rearrangement links TRBV6-1 to TRBJ2-1; 10 nucleotides align to TRBD2. The J segment lost 7 bases and the V segment lost 2 bases, leaving 8 bases of the junction unmatched. Germline V gene lookup returns CDR1 MNHNS and CDR2 SASEGT. The CDR3 covers 16 residues. Here the CDR3 reads CASSEIAGGHMNEQFF. As DNA, the CDR3 is TGTGCCAGCAGTGAAATAGCGGGGGGCCATATGAATGAGCAGTTCTTC.

The chain uses TRBV10-2 and TRBJ1-2; weak D call: TRBD1 (5 bases). V was trimmed by 2 bases and J by 9 bases, leaving 13 bases between them. CDR3 size: 13 residues. Per the germline V gene, CDR1 is WSHSY and CDR2 is SAAADI. The CDR3 spells CASSEQRQFSYTF. CDR3 nucleotides: TGCGCCAGCAGTGAGCAGAGACAGTTTAGCTACACCTTC.

This rearrangement joins TRBV7-9 to TRBJ2-5; 7 bases map to TRBD1. The CDR3 spans 16 residues. V dropped 0 bases and J dropped 5; count of bases not matched to a gene: 9. Per germline, CDR1 SEHNR and CDR2 FQNEAQ (reference sequence). The CDR3 sequence is CASSLAGYRGRETQYF. DNA for the CDR3: TGTGCCAGCAGCTTAGCAGGATACAGGGGTCGGGAGACCCAGTACTTC.

The J gene is TRBJ1-1, the V gene TRBV5-1; TRBD1 matches at 7 bases. Per germline, CDR1 SGHRS and CDR2 YFSETQ. The CDR3 runs 16 residues. Trimming removed 3 bases from V and 2 bases from J; junction bases left unmatched: 10. The CDR3 sequence is CASSSGQVPLNTEAFF. CDR3 nucleotides: TGCGCCAGCAGCTCTGGACAGGTCCCCTTAAACACTGAAGCTTTCTTT.

The chain combines TRBV11-2 with TRBJ2-7; 8 nucleotides match TRBD2. The CDR3 is made up of 15 amino acids. The junction had 7 bases not matched to a gene; V was cut back by 1 base and J by 5 bases. Germline loops: CDR1 SGHAT, CDR2 FQNNGV. The DNA of the CDR3 is TGTGCCAGCAGCTTAGGTAGCGGGGAAACCCACGAGCAGTACTTC. The encoded protein is CASSLGSGETHEQYF.

The gene calls are TRBV27 and TRBJ1-2, with 7 nucleotides matching TRBD1. CDR1 is MNHEY and CDR2 is SMNVEV in the germline V gene (reference sequence). J gave up 5 bases and V 5 bases, and 5 bases lay outside the gene matches. CDR3 length: 13 residues. CDR3 sequence (DNA): TGTGCCAGCAGTATCGACAGGGATTATGGCTACACCTTC. Amino acid sequence: CASSIDRDYGYTF.

This chain links TRBV30 with TRBJ2-5; D remains ambiguous. The ends were cut back, 5 bases at V and 0 bases at J, with 4 bases in the middle. CDR1 GTSNPN and CDR2 SVGIG come from the germline V gene (reference sequence). This CDR3 is 11 amino acids long. The CDR3 sequence: CAWGHQETQYF. CDR3 DNA: TGTGCCTGGGGACACCAAGAGACCCAGTACTTC.

CDR3 in DNA: TGTGCCAGCAGTTGGGAAGGTTTGAATTCACCCCTCCACTTT. The encoded protein is CASSWEGLNSPLHF. The V and J genes are TRBV27 and TRBJ1-6; D not resolved. Germline CDR1 and CDR2: MNHEY and SMNVEV (reference sequence). The CDR3 sequence is 14 residues long. Trimming cost V 4 bases and J 7 bases, with 11 bases left between them.

The chain employs TRBV12-3 or TRBV12-4 and TRBJ1-1; D remains unclear. This CDR3 has 12 residues. Trimming stripped 4 bases from V and 7 bases from J, with 10 bases between. The CDR3 DNA reads TGTGCCAGCAGTTATGACGTCGGTGAAGCTTTCTTT. Its protein is CASSYDVGEAFF.

This clone was seen a handful of times. The V call is TRBV13, the J call TRBJ1-3, with D perhaps matching TRBD1 (6 bases). The CDR3 runs 15 residues. V dropped 5 bases and J dropped 4 bases, with 15 bases sitting between them. Looked up from germline, CDR1 is PRHDT and CDR2 is FYEKMQ (reference sequence). The CDR3 loop reads CASSPRGRRGNTIYF. The CDR3 DNA is TGTGCCAGCAGCCCCCGGGGGCGACGAGGAAACACCATATATTTT. The full variable domain, with the rest looked up from reference TRBV13 and TRBJ1-3, is AAGVIQSPRHLIKEKRETATLKCYPIPRHDTVYWYQQGPGQDPQFLISFYEKMQSDKGSIPDRFSAQQFSDYHSELNMSSLELGDSALYFCASSPRGRRGNTIYFGEGSWLTVV.

The chain links TRBV19 to TRBJ1-3; D gene ambiguous. Deletions cut 7 bases from V and 0 bases from J, with 13 bases between. Germline assignment: CDR1 LNHDA and CDR2 SQIVND (reference sequence). This CDR3 is 15 amino acids long. The chain's CDR3 is CASKTDGTSGNTIYF. The CDR3 nucleotides read TGTGCCAGTAAAACCGACGGCACCTCTGGAAACACCATATATTTT.

J is TRBJ2-3 and V is TRBV7-9; D unresolved. CDR3 length: 16 amino acids. Trimming shortened V by 5 bases and J by 2 bases, and 17 bases separated the two germline ends. The germline V gene encodes CDR1 SEHNR and CDR2 FQNEAQ (reference sequence). DNA for the CDR3: TGTGCCAGCAGCATACCCCGGTTTGGGAACACAGATACGCAGTATTTT. Protein: CASSIPRFGNTDTQYF.

Regarding this clone: At the DNA level, this CDR3 is encoded by other sequences in the same sample as well. The V call is TRBV2, the J call TRBJ2-1; D is perhaps TRBD2 (6 bases). The CDR3 is made up of 11 amino acids. Per germline, CDR1 SNHLY and CDR2 FYNNEI. The DNA of the CDR3 is TGTGGAGGAGGGTCCTACAATGAGCAGTTCTTC. Translation: CGGGSYNEQFF.

The V call is TRBV23-1, the J call TRBJ1-3; D remains unclear. TRBV23-1 is an ORF; its function is uncertain. The V end was cut by 6 bases, the J end by 4 bases, with 13 bases between. This CDR3 spans 14 amino acids. CDR3 in DNA: TGCGCCAGCAGGCAAGGCCCCAGCGGAAACACCATATATTTT. As protein: CASRQGPSGNTIYF.

This chain joins TRBV14 and TRBJ2-3; tentatively, D is TRBD1 (6 bases). Germline CDR1 reads SGHDN; CDR2 reads FVKESK. V was cut by 0 bases and J by 5 bases, with 12 bases left in between. This CDR3 comprises 15 residues. For the CDR3, the DNA is TGTGCCAGCAGCCAAGATAACAGGGCGGGAGATACGCAGTATTTT. This translates into CASSQDNRAGDTQYF.

The CDR3 loop is CASSLQGTDEQYF. CDR3 in DNA: TGTGCCAGCAGCTTGCAGGGAACGGACGAGCAGTACTTC. The chain has TRBV5-4 and TRBJ2-7, with D possibly being TRBD1 (5 bases). Trimming left V 1 base short and J 5 bases short, with 10 bases between. Germline values: CDR1 SGHNT, CDR2 YYREEE (reference sequence). The CDR3 loop spans 13 amino acids.

This chain joins TRBV5-1 and TRBJ1-1, with 7 bases that match TRBD1. The CDR3 runs 14 residues. Germline V lookup: CDR1 SGHRS, CDR2 YFSETQ. The junction had 6 bases not matched to a gene; V was cut back by 2 bases and J by 5 bases. CDR3 protein: CASSLKTGQTEAFF. The DNA for the CDR3 is TGCGCCAGCAGCTTAAAGACAGGGCAGACTGAAGCTTTCTTT.

Turning to this clone: One end of the junction does not line up with germline, which may come from a read error. The chain combines TRBV5-1 with TRBJ1-1; TRBD1 matches at 9 bases. The CDR3 has 14 amino acids. Germline V gives CDR1 SGHRS, CDR2 YFSETQ. The CDR3 DNA is TGCGCCAGCACCTTGGGAACAGGGGGCCCTGAAGCTTTCTTT. It translates to CASTLGTGGPEAFF.

This clone was found once. The gene calls are TRBV27 and TRBJ2-1, with a possible D match to TRBD1 (5 bases). The germline gives CDR1 MNHEY, CDR2 SMNVEV (reference sequence). Trimming left V 8 bases short and J 4 bases short, with 21 bases between. CDR3 size: 16 residues. The CDR3 DNA sequence: TGTGCCAGCTGGAGTAGGGGCTCATCATTTTACAATGAGCAGTTCTTC. Its translation is CASWSRGSSFYNEQFF.